This T cell receptor (beta chain) was observed in a study of immune cell composition in non-small cell lung cancer. Whole-study context: Most cases were lung adenocarcinoma or squamous cell carcinoma.

The normal lung sample lay at least 3 cm, and maximally far, from the tumour. Repertoires were generated with immunoSEQ multiplex PCR, while TCRdb's copy carries only in-frame clones and drops some. The sample carries over 6,000 clones, 84% recorded once. This clone ranks as medium-sized (0.01 to 0.1%). Its target is unknown. Overall study findings and caveats: Dominant in vivo tumour-associated clones were not shown to share tumour-reactive sequences.

Per germline, CDR1 MNHEY and CDR2 SVGAGI. The CDR3 is 14 residues long. With 6 bases removed from V and 0 bases from J, the gap between germline ends came to 12 bases. This TCR derives from a human donor with non-small cell lung cancer. This chain uses TRBV6-5 with TRBJ2-7; D remains unclear. The sequencing sample was made of non-adjacent lung tissue. CDR3 DNA sequence: TGTGCCAGCAGCGCGGTAATGACCTCCTACGAGCAGTACTTC. Translated, it gives CASSAVMTSYEQYF.